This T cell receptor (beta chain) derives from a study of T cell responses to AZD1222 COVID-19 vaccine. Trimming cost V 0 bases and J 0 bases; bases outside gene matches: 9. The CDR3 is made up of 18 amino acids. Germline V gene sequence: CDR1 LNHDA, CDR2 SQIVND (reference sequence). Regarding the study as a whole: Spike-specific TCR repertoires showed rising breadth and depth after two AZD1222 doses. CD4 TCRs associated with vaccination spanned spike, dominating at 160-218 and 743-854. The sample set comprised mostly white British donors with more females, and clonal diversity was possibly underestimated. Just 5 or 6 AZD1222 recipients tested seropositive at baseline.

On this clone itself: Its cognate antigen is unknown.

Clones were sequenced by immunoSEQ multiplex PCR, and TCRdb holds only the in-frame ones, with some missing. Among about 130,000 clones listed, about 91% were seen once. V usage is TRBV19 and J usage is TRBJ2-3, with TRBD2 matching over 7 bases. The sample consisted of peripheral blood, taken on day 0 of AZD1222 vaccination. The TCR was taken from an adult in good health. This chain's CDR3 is CASSIETRGSGSTDTQYF. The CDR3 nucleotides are TGTGCCAGTAGTATAGAGACTCGGGGTAGCGGGAGCACAGATACGCAGTATTTT.